One sample yielded the 17 T cell receptor beta chains listed below, sequenced in a study of cytomegalovirus exposure and HLA in healthy donors (dated by TCRdb to the late 2010s). Libraries were constructed by the immunoSEQ multiplex PCR assay. For the multiplex PCR, a mixture combining 60 forward primers for TCR Vbeta segments and 13 reverse primers for TCR Jbeta segments was used. This immuneACCESS table, as held by TCRdb, lists in-frame sequences with V and J called but not all clones. Of the missing ones, under half trace to an unresolved V gene in checked studies; the others have no known cause. In all, the sample holds roughly 200,000 clones, and approximately 86% of those were seen once. Less than 0.35% of the sample lies in the top ten. The sequenced sample was PBMCs. The receptors were gathered from a woman under 40 in good health and CMV-seronegative.

The chain joins TRBV28 to TRBJ1-4; TRBD1 agrees at 7 bases. The CDR3 consists of 14 residues. The junction had 8 bases not matched to a gene; V was cut back by 5 bases and J by 8 bases. The V gene's germline CDR1 is MDHEN and CDR2 SYDVKM. CDR3 sequence: CASSRTGAGEKLFF. DNA of the CDR3: TGTGCCAGCAGTAGGACAGGCGCGGGGGAAAAACTGTTTTTT.

The chain has TRBV6-1 and TRBJ1-5; unclear D gene. V was clipped by 4 bases and J by 8 bases, with 15 bases between them. CDR1 is MNHNS, CDR2 SASEGT, per germline. This CDR3 is 14 amino acids long. The CDR3 loop is CASSASIGREPQHF. CDR3 DNA sequence: TGTGCCAGCAGTGCCTCGATAGGGCGGGAGCCCCAGCATTTT.

V gene TRBV13 combines with J gene TRBJ2-1, with TRBD2 identical over 7 bases. V lost 4 bases, J lost 6 bases, and 12 bases stayed unmatched. There are 16 residues in the CDR3. Germline CDR1 reads PRHDT; CDR2 reads FYEKMQ (reference sequence). The CDR3 bases are TGTGCCAGCAGCTCCCGACTAGCACCGGAAGGCAATGAGCAGTTCTTC. Translation gives CASSSRLAPEGNEQFF.

The chain joins TRBV28 to TRBJ2-7, with D perhaps TRBD1 (6 bases). V was clipped by 3 bases and J by 4 bases, with 13 bases between them. The CDR3 runs to 14 residues. Germline CDR1 is MDHEN and CDR2 is SYDVKM. The CDR3 nucleotides read TGTGCCAGCAGTTTGGGACACGTGATTTACGAGCAGTACTTC. Protein product: CASSLGHVIYEQYF. The variable domain in full, with the rest retrieved from reference TRBV28 and TRBJ2-7, is DVKVTQSSRYLVKRTGEKVFLECVQDMDHENMFWYRQDPGLGLRLIYFSYDVKMKEKGDIPEGYSVSREKKERFSLILESASTNQTSMYLCASSLGHVIYEQYFGPGTRLTVT.

V and J are TRBV27 and TRBJ2-7, with D maybe TRBD2 (6 bases). V lost 1 base and J 5 bases, leaving 9 bases between the germline ends. There are 13 residues in the CDR3. Germline CDR1 MNHEY, CDR2 SMNVEV (reference sequence). This chain's CDR3 is CASSLWGGNEQYF. CDR3 DNA: TGTGCCAGCAGTTTATGGGGAGGCAACGAGCAGTACTTC.

J is TRBJ2-1 and V is TRBV7-3, with D maybe TRBD1 (5 bases). V was pared by 5 bases and J by 0 bases, with 11 bases between. Germline lookup yields CDR1 SGHTA and CDR2 FQGTGA. This CDR3 contains 15 residues. This CDR3 reads CASSVGASSYNEQFF. The DNA for the CDR3 is TGTGCCAGCAGCGTAGGGGCGAGCTCCTACAATGAGCAGTTCTTC.

This clone was seen just once. The rearrangement links TRBV19 to TRBJ2-7, with D possibly matching TRBD2 (6 bases). CDR1 and CDR2 (germline): LNHDA, SQIVND (reference sequence). This CDR3 comprises 12 residues. Trimming took off 7 bases at V and 0 bases at J, with 7 bases between the two ends. CDR3 DNA sequence: TGTGCCAGTACCGGGGGCTCCTACGAGCAGTACTTC. It codes for CASTGGSYEQYF. The variable domain in full, completed from reference TRBV19 and TRBJ2-7, reads DGGITQSPKYLFRKEGQNVTLSCEQNLNHDAMYWYRQDPGQGLRLIYYSQIVNDFQKGDIAEGYSVSREKKESFPLTVTSAQKNPTAFYLCASTGGSYEQYFGPGTRLTVT.

The chain carries TRBV2 and TRBJ1-5, with unresolved D. V shed 8 bases and J shed 9 bases, with 14 bases lying between them. Per germline, CDR1 SNHLY and CDR2 FYNNEI. The CDR3 is 12 residues long. The CDR3: CASPRPSGPQHF. The CDR3 DNA reads TGTGCCAGCCCTAGACCCTCCGGGCCCCAGCATTTT.

The gene calls are TRBV28 and TRBJ1-5, with D perhaps matching TRBD1 (6 bases). V shed 6 bases and J shed 11 bases, with 17 bases lying between them. CDR3 length: 13 residues. Looked up from germline, CDR1 is MDHEN and CDR2 is SYDVKM. Written as DNA, the CDR3 is TGTGCCAGCAGGTCCGACAGTAAGGGGGCCCAGCATTTT. This sequence encodes CASRSDSKGAQHF.

As for this clone: One end of the junction varies from germline; a read error may be responsible. The CDR3 DNA reads as TGTGCCAGCAGCGCCGGGACAGGGGGTCTTCGCAACTATGGCTACCCCTTC. It specifies CASSAGTGGLRNYGYPF. V usage is TRBV9 and J usage is TRBJ1-2, with TRBD1 matching over 11 bases. Germline V lookup: CDR1 SGDLS, CDR2 YYNGEE. This CDR3 has 17 residues.

The chain links TRBV5-1 to TRBJ2-2; tentatively, D is TRBD1 (6 bases). The CDR3 totals 15 residues. Germline CDR1 reads SGHRS; CDR2 reads YFSETQ. Trimming removed 4 bases at V and 1 base at J, with 11 bases between. CDR3 sequence reads: CASSRDIGNTGELFF. The CDR3 region has the DNA TGCGCCAGCAGCCGGGACATAGGGAACACCGGGGAGCTGTTTTTT.

In regard to this clone: The germline gene is not matched at one end of the junction; a read error may be the cause. V usage is TRBV7-7 and J usage is TRBJ2-5, with 10 bases identical to TRBD2. Germline V CDR1 and CDR2: SSHAT, FNYEAQ (reference sequence). This CDR3 has 13 amino acids. The CDR3 reads CASSLAGGETQYF. For the CDR3, the DNA is TGTGCTAGCAGCTTAGCGGGAGGAGAGACCCAGTACTTC. The complete variable domain, with remaining parts taken from reference TRBV7-7 and TRBJ2-5, reads GAGVSQSPRYKVTKRGQDVTLRCDPISSHATLYWYQQALGQGPEFLTYFNYEAQPDKSGLPSDRFSAERPEGSISTLTIQRTEQRDSAMYRCASSLAGGETQYFGPGTRLLVL.

The chain combines TRBV2 with TRBJ2-2; D might be TRBD1 (7 bases). V was cut by 6 bases and J by 4 bases, with 9 bases left in between. Germline V gene sequence: CDR1 SNHLY, CDR2 FYNNEI. The CDR3 is made up of 13 amino acids. The chain's CDR3 is CASREGATGELFF. The CDR3 DNA is TGTGCCAGCAGGGAGGGGGCCACCGGGGAGCTGTTTTTT.

V and J are TRBV7-9 and TRBJ2-3; 8 bases match TRBD2. The CDR3 sequence is 16 residues long. The germline CDR1 and CDR2 sequences are SEHNR and FQNEAQ (reference sequence). V shed 5 bases, J shed 2 bases, and the junction held 9 bases outside the gene matches. The CDR3 protein is CASSPRAGGLTDTQYF. The CDR3 nucleotides are TGTGCCAGCAGCCCAAGGGCGGGGGGACTCACAGATACGCAGTATTTT.

The chain uses TRBV5-4 and TRBJ1-2; maybe TRBD1 (6 bases). This CDR3 comprises 16 residues. The V and J ends lost 3 bases and 4 bases respectively, with 19 bases between them. Germline V CDR1 and CDR2: SGHNT, YYREEE (reference sequence). This chain's CDR3 is CASSSAQRGLSYGYTF. CDR3 nucleotide sequence: TGTGCCAGCAGCTCCGCCCAGCGGGGGCTCAGCTATGGCTACACCTTC.

The J gene is TRBJ2-6, the V gene TRBV5-5; D not certain. Germline V gene sequence: CDR1 SGHKS, CDR2 YYEKEE (reference sequence). The CDR3 contains 19 residues. Trimming took off 4 bases at V and 0 bases at J, with 20 bases between the two ends. The CDR3 bases are TGTGCCAGCAGCCGACCAAATGTGGGCAGAAGCTCTGGGGCCAACGTCCTGACTTTC. Its translation is CASSRPNVGRSSGANVLTF.

The gene calls are TRBV15 and TRBJ2-1; the match to TRBD2 covers 12 bases. Germline V gives CDR1 LNHNV, CDR2 YYDKDF (reference sequence). V gave up 1 base and J gave up 7 bases; unmatched junction bases: 5. This CDR3 has 16 residues. CDR3 bases: TGTGCCACCAGCAGAGGGACTAGCGGGAATCGGAATGAGCAGTTCTTC. Protein: CATSRGTSGNRNEQFF.